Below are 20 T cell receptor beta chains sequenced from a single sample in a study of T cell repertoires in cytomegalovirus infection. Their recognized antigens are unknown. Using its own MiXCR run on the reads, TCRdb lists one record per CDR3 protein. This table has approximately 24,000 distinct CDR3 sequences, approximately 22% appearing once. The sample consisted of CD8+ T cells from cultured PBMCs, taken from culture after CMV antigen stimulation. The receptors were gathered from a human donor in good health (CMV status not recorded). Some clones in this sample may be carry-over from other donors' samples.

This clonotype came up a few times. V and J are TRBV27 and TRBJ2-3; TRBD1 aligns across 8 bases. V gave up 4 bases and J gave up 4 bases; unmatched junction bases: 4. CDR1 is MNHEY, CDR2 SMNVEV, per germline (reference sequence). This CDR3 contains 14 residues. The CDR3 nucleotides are TGTGCCAGCAGTTACAGGACAGGGCCAGATACGCAGTATTTT. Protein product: CASSYRTGPDTQYF.

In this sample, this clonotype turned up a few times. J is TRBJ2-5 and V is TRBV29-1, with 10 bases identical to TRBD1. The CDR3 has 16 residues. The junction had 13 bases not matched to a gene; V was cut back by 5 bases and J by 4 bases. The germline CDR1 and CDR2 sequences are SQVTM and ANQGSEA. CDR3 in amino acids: CSVHGRGQGIRETQYF. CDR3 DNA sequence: TGCAGCGTTCACGGTAGGGGACAGGGGATCCGAGAGACCCAGTACTTC.

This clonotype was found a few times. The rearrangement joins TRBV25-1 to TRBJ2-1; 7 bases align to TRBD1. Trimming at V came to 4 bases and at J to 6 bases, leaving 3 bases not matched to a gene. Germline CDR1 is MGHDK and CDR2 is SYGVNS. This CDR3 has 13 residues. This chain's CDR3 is CASSGPGGNEQFF. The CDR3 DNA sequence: TGTGCCAGCAGTGGGCCAGGGGGCAATGAGCAGTTCTTC.

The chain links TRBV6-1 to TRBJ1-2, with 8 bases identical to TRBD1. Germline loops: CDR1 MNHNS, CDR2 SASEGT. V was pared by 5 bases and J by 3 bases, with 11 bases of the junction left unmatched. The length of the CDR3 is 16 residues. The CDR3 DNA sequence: TGTGCCAGCAGTCCGTCGGGACAGGTGGGCTACTATGGCTACACCTTC. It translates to CASSPSGQVGYYGYTF.

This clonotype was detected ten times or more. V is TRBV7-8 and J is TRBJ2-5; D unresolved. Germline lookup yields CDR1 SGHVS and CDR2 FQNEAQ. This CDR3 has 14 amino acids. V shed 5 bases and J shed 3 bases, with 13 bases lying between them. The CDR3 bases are TGTGCCAGCAGCCCGTCCCTCACTGAAGAGACCCAGTACTTC. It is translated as CASSPSLTEETQYF. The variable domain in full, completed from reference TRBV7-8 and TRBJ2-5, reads GAGVSQSPRYKVAKRGQDVALRCDPISGHVSLFWYQQALGQGPEFLTYFQNEAQLDKSGLPSDRFFAERPEGSVSTLKIQRTQQEDSAVYLCASSPSLTEETQYFGPGTRLLVL.

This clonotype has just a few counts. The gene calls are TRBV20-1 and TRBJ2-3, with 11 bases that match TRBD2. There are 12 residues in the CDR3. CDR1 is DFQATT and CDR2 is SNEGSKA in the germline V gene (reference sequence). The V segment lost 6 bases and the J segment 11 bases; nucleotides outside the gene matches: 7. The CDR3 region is CSALISGGVQYF. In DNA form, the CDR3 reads TGCAGTGCCCTGATTAGCGGGGGGGTGCAGTATTTT.

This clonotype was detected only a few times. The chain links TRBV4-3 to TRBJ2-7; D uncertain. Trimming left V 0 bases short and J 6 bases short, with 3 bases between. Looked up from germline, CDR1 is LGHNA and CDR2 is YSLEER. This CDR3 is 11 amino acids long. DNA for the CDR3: TGCGCCAGCAGCCAAGACGGCGAGCAGTACTTC. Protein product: CASSQDGEQYF.

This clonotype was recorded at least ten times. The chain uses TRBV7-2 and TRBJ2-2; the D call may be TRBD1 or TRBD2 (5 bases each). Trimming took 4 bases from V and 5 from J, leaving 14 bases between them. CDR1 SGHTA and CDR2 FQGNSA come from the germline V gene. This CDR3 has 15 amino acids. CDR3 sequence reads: CASSSGTIKTGELFF. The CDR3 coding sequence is TGTGCCAGCAGCTCGGGGACCATTAAAACCGGGGAGCTGTTTTTT.

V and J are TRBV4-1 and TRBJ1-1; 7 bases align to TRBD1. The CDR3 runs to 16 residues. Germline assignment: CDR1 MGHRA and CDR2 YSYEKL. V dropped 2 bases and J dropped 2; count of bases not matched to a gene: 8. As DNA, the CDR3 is TGCGCCAGCAGCCAATTCATAACAGGGGTTAACACTGAAGCTTTCTTT. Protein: CASSQFITGVNTEAFF.

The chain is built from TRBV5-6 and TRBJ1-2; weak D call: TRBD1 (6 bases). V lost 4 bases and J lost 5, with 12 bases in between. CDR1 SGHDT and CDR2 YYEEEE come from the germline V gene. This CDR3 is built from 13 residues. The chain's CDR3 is CASSLQGGYGYTF. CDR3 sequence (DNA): TGTGCCAGCAGCCTCCAAGGGGGATATGGCTACACCTTC.

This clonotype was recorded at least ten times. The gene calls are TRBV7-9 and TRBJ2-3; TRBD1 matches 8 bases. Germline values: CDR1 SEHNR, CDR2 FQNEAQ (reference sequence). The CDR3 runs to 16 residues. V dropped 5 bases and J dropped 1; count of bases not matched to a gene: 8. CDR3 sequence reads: CASSLGQGGGTDTQYF. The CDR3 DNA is TGTGCCAGCAGCCTCGGACAGGGTGGGGGCACAGATACGCAGTATTTT.

In DNA form, the CDR3 reads TGTGCCAGCAGCCGCGGACAGGGTGGAGGCACTGAAGCTTTCTTT. Its protein product is CASSRGQGGGTEAFF. The chain joins TRBV7-3 to TRBJ1-1; 8 positions match TRBD1. The trim removed 5 bases at V and 4 bases at J, leaving 9 bases unmatched. Germline V gene data show CDR1 as SGHTA and CDR2 as FQGTGA. CDR3 length equals 15 residues.

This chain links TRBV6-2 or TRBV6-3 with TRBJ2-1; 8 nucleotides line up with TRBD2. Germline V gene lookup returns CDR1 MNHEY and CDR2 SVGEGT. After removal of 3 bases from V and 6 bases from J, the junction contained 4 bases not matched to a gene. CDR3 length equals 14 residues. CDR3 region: CASSYDGGANEQFF. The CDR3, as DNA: TGTGCCAGCAGTTATGACGGGGGGGCCAATGAGCAGTTCTTC.

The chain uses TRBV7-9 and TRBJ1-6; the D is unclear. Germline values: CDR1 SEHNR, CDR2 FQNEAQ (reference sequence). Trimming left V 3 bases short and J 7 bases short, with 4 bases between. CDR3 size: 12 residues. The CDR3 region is CASSFLNSPLHF. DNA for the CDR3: TGTGCCAGCAGCTTCCTGAATTCACCCCTCCACTTT.

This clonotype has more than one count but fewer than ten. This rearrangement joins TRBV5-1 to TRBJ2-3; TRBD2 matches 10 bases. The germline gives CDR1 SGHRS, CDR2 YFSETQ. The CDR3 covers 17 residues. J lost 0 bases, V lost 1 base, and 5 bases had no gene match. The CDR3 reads CASSLLVAGGSTDTQYF. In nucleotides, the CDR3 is TGCGCCAGCAGCTTGTTGGTAGCGGGGGGAAGCACAGATACGCAGTATTTT.

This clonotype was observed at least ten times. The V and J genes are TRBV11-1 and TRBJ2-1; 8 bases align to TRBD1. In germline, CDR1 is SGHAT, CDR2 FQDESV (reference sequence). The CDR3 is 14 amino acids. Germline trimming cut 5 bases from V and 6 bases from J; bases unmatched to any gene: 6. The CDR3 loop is CASSPGGWGNEQFF. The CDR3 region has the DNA TGTGCCAGCAGCCCAGGGGGCTGGGGCAATGAGCAGTTCTTC.

The CDR3 DNA is TGTGCCAGCAGTTTAGGGTACCAGCGGGGGGGCCTAGGGGAGACCCAGTACTTC. This encodes CASSLGYQRGGLGETQYF. The genes are TRBV12-3 or TRBV12-4 and TRBJ2-5, with 10 bases lining up with TRBD2. The CDR3 is 18 residues long. With 1 base clipped from V and 5 bases from J, the junction kept 13 bases outside the gene matches.

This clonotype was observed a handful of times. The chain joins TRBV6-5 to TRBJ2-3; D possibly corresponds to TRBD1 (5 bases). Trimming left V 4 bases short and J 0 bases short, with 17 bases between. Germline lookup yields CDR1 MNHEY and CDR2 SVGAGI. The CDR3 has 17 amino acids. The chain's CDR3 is CASSSRLRTRSTDTQYF. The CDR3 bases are TGTGCCAGCAGTTCCCGACTTCGGACAAGAAGCACAGATACGCAGTATTTT.

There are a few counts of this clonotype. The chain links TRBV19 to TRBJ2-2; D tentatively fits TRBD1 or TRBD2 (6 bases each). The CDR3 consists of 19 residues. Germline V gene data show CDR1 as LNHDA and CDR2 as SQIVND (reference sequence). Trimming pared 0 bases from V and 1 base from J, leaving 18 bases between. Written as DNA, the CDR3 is TGTGCCAGTAGTATAGAGGGGGGCGGTCCCACGGAGAACACCGGGGAGCTGTTTTTT. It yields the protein CASSIEGGGPTENTGELFF.

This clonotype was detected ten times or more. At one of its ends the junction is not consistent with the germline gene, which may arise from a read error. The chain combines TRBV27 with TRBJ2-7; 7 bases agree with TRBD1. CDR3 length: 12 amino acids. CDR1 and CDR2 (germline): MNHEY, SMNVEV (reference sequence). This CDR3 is CASLGGTGDGDF. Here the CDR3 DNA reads TGTGCCAGCCTTGGTGGAACAGGGGATGGAGACTTC.